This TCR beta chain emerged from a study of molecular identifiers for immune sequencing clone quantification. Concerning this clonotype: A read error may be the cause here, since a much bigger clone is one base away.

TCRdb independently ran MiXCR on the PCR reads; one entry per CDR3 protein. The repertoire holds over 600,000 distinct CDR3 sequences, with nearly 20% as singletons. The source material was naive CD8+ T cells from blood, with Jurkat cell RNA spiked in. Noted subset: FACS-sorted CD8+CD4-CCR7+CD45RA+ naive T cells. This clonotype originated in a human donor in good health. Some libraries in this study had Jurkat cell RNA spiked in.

CDR3 amino acids: CASSPGTWNRPQHF. DNA for the CDR3: TGTGCCAGCAGTCCAGGGACTTGGAATCGGCCCCAGCATTTT. The V call is TRBV27, the J call TRBJ1-5, with D possibly being TRBD1 (5 bases). Per the germline V gene, CDR1 is MNHEY and CDR2 is SMNVEV (reference sequence). CDR3 length equals 14 residues.